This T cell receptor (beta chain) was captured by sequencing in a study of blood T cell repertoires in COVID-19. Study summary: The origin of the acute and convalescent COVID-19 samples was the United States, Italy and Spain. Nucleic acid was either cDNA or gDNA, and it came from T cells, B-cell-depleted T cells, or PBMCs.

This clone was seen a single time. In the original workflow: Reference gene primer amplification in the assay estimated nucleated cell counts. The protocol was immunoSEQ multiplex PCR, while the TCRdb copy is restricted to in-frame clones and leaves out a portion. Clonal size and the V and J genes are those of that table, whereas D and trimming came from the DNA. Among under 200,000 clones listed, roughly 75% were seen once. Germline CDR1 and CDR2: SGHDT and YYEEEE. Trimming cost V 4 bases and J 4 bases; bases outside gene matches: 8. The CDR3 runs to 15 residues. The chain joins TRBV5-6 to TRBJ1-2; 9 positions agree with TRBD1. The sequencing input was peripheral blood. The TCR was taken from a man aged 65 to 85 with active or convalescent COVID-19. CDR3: CASSPIQGALYGYTF. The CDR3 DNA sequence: TGTGCCAGCAGCCCGATACAGGGGGCTCTCTATGGCTACACCTTC.